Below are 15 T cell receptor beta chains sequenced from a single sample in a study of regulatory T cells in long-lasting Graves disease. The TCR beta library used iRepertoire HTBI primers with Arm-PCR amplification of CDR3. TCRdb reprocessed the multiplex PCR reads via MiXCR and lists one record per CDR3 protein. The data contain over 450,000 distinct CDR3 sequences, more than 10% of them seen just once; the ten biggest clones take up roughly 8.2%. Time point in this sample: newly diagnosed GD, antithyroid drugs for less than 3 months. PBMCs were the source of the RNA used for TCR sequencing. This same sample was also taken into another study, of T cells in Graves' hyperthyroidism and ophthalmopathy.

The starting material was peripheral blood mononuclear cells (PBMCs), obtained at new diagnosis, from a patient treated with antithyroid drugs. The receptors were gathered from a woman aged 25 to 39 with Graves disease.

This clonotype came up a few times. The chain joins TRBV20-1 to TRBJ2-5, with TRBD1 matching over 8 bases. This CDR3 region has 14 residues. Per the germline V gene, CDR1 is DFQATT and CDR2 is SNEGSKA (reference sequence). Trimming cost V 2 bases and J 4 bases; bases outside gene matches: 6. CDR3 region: CSARLQGGGETQYF. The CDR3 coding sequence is TGCAGTGCTAGACTACAGGGGGGAGGAGAGACCCAGTACTTC.

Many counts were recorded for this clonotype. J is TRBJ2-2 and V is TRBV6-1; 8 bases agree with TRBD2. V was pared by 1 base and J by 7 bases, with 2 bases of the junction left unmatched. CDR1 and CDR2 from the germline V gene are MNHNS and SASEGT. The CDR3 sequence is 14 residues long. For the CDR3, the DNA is TGTGCCAGCAGTGAAGGCGGGGGGCTCGGGGAGCTGTTTTTT. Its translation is CASSEGGGLGELFF.

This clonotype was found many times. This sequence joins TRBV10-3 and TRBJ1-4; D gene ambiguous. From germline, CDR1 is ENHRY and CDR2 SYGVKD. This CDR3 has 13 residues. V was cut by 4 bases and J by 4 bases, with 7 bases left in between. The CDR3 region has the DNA TGTGCCATCAGTGTACGGGATAATGAAAAACTGTTTTTT. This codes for CAISVRDNEKLFF.

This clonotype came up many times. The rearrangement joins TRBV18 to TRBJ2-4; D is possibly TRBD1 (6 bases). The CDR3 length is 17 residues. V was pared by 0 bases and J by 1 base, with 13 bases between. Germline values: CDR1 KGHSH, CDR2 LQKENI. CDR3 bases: TGTGCCAGCTCACCACCGAATGCAGGGGCCGCCAAAAACATTCAGTACTTC. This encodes CASSPPNAGAAKNIQYF.

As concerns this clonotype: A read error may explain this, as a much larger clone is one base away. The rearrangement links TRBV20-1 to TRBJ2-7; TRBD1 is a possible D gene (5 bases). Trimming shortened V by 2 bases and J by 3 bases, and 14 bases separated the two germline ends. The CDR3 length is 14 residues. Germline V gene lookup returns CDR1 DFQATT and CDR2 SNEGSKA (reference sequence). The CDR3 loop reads CSARNPDSLYEQYF. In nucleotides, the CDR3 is TGCAGTGCTAGAAACCCCGACAGCCTCTACGAGCAGTACTTC.

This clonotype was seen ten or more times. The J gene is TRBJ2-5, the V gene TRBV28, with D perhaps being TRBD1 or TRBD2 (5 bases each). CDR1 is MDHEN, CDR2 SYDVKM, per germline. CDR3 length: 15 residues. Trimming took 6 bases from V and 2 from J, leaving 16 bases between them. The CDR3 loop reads CASRPGTLLQETQYF. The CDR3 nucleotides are TGTGCCAGCAGACCAGGGACGTTACTACAAGAGACCCAGTACTTC.

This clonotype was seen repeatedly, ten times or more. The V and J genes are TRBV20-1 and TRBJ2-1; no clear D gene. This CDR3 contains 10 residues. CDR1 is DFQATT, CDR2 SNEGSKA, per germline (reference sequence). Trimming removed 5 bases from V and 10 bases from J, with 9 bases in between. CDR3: CSAEKLEQFF. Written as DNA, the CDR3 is TGCAGTGCTGAGAAATTGGAGCAGTTCTTC.

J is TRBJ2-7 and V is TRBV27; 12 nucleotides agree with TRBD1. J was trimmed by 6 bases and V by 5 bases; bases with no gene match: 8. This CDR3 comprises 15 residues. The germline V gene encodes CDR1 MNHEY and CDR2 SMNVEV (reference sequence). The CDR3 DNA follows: TGTGCCAGCAGTCTCGCCGGGACAGGGGGCGGCGAGCAGTACTTC. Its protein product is CASSLAGTGGGEQYF.

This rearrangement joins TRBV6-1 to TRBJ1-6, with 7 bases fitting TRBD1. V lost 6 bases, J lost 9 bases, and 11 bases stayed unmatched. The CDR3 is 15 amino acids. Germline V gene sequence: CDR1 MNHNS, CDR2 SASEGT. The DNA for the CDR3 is TGTGCCAGCAGCCTGACAGGGCTACTAAGTTCACCCCTCCACTTT. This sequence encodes CASSLTGLLSSPLHF.

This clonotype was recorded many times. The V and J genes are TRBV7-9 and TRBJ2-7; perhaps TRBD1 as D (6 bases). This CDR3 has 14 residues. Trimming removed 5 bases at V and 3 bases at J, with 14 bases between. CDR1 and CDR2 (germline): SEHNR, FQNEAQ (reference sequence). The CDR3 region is CASSQPGHLYEQYF. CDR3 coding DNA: TGTGCCAGCAGCCAACCGGGACACCTCTACGAGCAGTACTTC.

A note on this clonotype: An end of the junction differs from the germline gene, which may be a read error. CDR3 DNA: TGTGCCAGCGGCCAGGGGGCACCCGGGGAGCTGTATTTT. Translated: CASGQGAPGELYF. The rearrangement links TRBV11-3 to TRBJ2-2; 8 bases map to TRBD1. CDR1 and CDR2 (germline): SGHNT, YENEEA. This CDR3 region has 13 residues.

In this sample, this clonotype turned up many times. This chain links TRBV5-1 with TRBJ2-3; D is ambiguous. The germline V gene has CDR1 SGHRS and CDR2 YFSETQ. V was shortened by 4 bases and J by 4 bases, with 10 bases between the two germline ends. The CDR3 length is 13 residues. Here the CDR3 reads CASSRMGADTQYF. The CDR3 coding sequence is TGCGCCAGCAGCCGGATGGGTGCAGATACGCAGTATTTT.

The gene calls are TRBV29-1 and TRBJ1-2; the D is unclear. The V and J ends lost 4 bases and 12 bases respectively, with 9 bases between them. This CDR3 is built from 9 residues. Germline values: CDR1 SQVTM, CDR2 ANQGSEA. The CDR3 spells CSVGRWNTF. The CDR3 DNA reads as TGCAGCGTTGGACGCTGGAACACCTTC. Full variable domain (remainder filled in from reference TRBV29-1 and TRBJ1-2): SAVISQKPSRDICQRGTSLTIQCQVDSQVTMMFWYRQQPGQSLTLIATANQGSEATYESGFVIDKFPISRPNLTFSTLTVSNMSPEDSSIYLCSVGRWNTFGSGTRLTVV.

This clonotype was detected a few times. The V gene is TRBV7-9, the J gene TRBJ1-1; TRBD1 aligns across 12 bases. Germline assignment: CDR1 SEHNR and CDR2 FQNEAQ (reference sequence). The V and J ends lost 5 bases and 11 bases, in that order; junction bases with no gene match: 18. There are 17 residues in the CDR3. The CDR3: CASSHPGTGGAEGGAFF. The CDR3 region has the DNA TGTGCCAGCAGCCATCCCGGGACAGGGGGCGCTGAGGGTGGGGCTTTCTTT.

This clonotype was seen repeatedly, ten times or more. The chain's CDR3 is CSAFLGGRAMDTQYF. In DNA, the CDR3 is TGCAGTGCTTTCCTGGGCGGGAGGGCCATGGATACGCAGTATTTT. The chain is built from TRBV20-1 and TRBJ2-3; 9 positions agree with TRBD2. The CDR3 is 15 amino acids. The germline CDR1 and CDR2 sequences are DFQATT and SNEGSKA (reference sequence). The V segment lost 5 bases and the J segment 6 bases; nucleotides outside the gene matches: 12.